This T cell receptor beta chain was profiled in a study of cytomegalovirus exposure and HLA in healthy donors. The PCR contained 60 Vbeta and 13 Jbeta primers. The repertoire was sequenced with immunoSEQ multiplex PCR; TCRdb's copy has only in-frame clones and lacks some. The data contain around 150,000 clones, roughly 72% of them singletons. Whole-study findings and limits: Further analysis, carried out later, found HLA-associated TCR beta chains more clonally expanded than equally common other chains. It emerged from a later analysis that several of the most significant clusters appeared to be linked to common viral pathogens.

This clone was counted between two and nine times. Its antigen is not identified. This CDR3 is 18 amino acids long. V lost 3 bases to trimming and J lost 1 base; unmatched junction nucleotides: 13. CDR1 is SGDLS and CDR2 is YYNGEE in the germline V gene. The specimen was PBMCs. The genes are TRBV9 and TRBJ2-1, with 7 bases matching TRBD1. The TCR sequence derives from a man aged 40-49 years in good health and CMV-seronegative. CDR3 sequence reads: CASSAWGLDRLSYNEQFF. The DNA of the CDR3 is TGTGCCAGCAGCGCCTGGGGGTTGGACAGGTTATCCTACAATGAGCAGTTCTTC.